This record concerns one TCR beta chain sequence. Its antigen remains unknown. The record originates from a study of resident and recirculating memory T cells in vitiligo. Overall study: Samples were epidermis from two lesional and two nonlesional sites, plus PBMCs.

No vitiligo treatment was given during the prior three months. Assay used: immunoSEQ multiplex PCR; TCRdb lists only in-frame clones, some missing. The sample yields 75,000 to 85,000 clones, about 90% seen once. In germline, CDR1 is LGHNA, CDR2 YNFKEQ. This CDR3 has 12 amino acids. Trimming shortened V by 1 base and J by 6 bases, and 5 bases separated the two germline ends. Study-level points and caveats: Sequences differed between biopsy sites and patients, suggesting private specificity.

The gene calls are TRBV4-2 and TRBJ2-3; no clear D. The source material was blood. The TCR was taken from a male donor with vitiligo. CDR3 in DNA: TGTGCCAGCAGCCAAGGTCCTGATACGCAGTATTTT. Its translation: CASSQGPDTQYF.